These 21 T cell receptor beta chains share one sample of origin, sequenced in a study of type 1 regulatory T cells. TCRdb reprocessed the reads via MiXCR and lists one record per CDR3 protein. The sample has approximately 100,000 distinct CDR3 sequences; roughly 30% are singletons. The sample comprised CD4+ T cells, either the whole sample or a sorted fraction (not recorded which). The receptors were gathered from a human donor in good health.

This clonotype has only a few counts. The chain employs TRBV3-1 and TRBJ2-5, with unresolved D. Germline CDR1 reads LGHDT; CDR2 reads YNNKEL (reference sequence). V dropped 1 base and J dropped 4 bases, with 16 bases sitting between them. This CDR3 contains 16 residues. CDR3 nucleotide sequence: TGTGCCAGCAGCCAAGGAATGGGGTCGGTGGGAGAGACCCAGTACTTC. Residues: CASSQGMGSVGETQYF.

This clonotype has more than one count but fewer than ten. V is TRBV10-2 and J is TRBJ1-3; TRBD1 agrees at 8 bases. Germline V lookup: CDR1 WSHSY, CDR2 SAAADI. V shed 8 bases, J shed 2 bases, and the junction held 2 bases outside the gene matches. CDR3 size: 13 residues. DNA of the CDR3: TGCGCCAGCCGACAGGGGACTGGAAACACCATATATTTT. Encoded protein: CASRQGTGNTIYF.

This clonotype was picked up a small number of times. The V call is TRBV7-2, the J call TRBJ2-7, with D possibly called TRBD1 or TRBD2 (5 bases each). Germline loops: CDR1 SGHTA, CDR2 FQGNSA. Trimming pared 5 bases from V and 4 bases from J, leaving 15 bases between. The CDR3 totals 14 residues. The CDR3 DNA sequence: TGTGCCAGCAGCCAGTCCTGGGACGGATACGAGCAGTACTTC. Its translation is CASSQSWDGYEQYF.

The chain employs TRBV9 and TRBJ2-7, with 10 bases matching TRBD2. J gave up 10 bases and V 0 bases, and 10 bases lay outside the gene matches. From germline, CDR1 is SGDLS and CDR2 YYNGEE. The CDR3 contains 15 residues. CDR3 sequence: CASSVGSSGSFEQYF. The CDR3 nucleotides are TGTGCCAGCAGCGTAGGGTCTAGCGGGAGTTTCGAACAGTACTTC.

The chain carries TRBV7-8 and TRBJ1-6; 7 bases agree with TRBD1. The CDR3 runs 15 residues. V gave up 5 bases and J gave up 7 bases; unmatched junction bases: 8. Germline CDR1 SGHVS, CDR2 FQNEAQ. As DNA, the CDR3 is TGTGCCAGCAGCCCCACGGGACAGCTCAATTCACCCCTCCACTTT. Translated, it gives CASSPTGQLNSPLHF. Filled out from reference TRBV7-8 and TRBJ1-6, the complete variable domain reads GAGVSQSPRYKVAKRGQDVALRCDPISGHVSLFWYQQALGQGPEFLTYFQNEAQLDKSGLPSDRFFAERPEGSVSTLKIQRTQQEDSAVYLCASSPTGQLNSPLHFGNGTRLTVT.

This clonotype was recorded many times. The chain employs TRBV7-2 and TRBJ2-1, with 7 bases lining up with TRBD2. Germline values: CDR1 SGHTA, CDR2 FQGNSA. Losses at the gene ends were 5 bases for V and 14 bases for J; bases not matched to a gene: 12. This CDR3 region has 13 residues. The CDR3 spells CASSQEASAGEFF. In nucleotides, the CDR3 is TGTGCCAGCAGCCAGGAGGCTAGCGCGGGGGAGTTCTTC.

V is TRBV3-1 and J is TRBJ2-3; D is perhaps TRBD1 (6 bases). V was clipped by 3 bases and J by 3 bases, with 10 bases between them. The germline V gene has CDR1 LGHDT and CDR2 YNNKEL (reference sequence). This CDR3 contains 14 residues. CDR3 protein: CASSQGASTDTQYF. In nucleotides, the CDR3 is TGTGCCAGCAGCCAGGGGGCAAGTACAGATACGCAGTATTTT.

This clonotype showed up just a few times. This rearrangement joins TRBV4-1 to TRBJ2-3; TRBD2 agrees at 11 bases. J gave up 0 bases and V 1 base, and 6 bases lay outside the gene matches. The germline gives CDR1 MGHRA, CDR2 YSYEKL. The CDR3 contains 18 residues. CDR3 coding DNA: TGCGCCAGCAGCCAAGCCCGGACTAGCGGGTCTAGCACAGATACGCAGTATTTT. Translating it yields CASSQARTSGSSTDTQYF.

A few counts support this clonotype. This sequence joins TRBV24-1 and TRBJ2-3, with 8 bases identical to TRBD2. Germline CDR1 is KGHDR and CDR2 is SFDVKD. The CDR3 is 19 residues long. V lost 6 bases, J lost 1 base, and 17 bases stayed unmatched. The CDR3 is CATSPRFGSGEGGTDTQYF. The CDR3 nucleotides read TGTGCCACCAGTCCCCGATTCGGTAGCGGGGAGGGTGGCACAGATACGCAGTATTTT.

The rearrangement joins TRBV29-1 to TRBJ2-3; D is ambiguous. The CDR3 spans 13 residues. The germline V gene has CDR1 SQVTM and CDR2 ANQGSEA. V lost 7 bases to trimming and J lost 1 base, with 12 bases between them. CDR3 loop: CSGCSGGTDTQYF. Written as DNA, the CDR3 is TGCAGCGGTTGTAGTGGGGGCACAGATACGCAGTATTTT.

This clonotype has a handful of counts. The chain employs TRBV5-1 and TRBJ2-5; no clear D. CDR3 length: 11 residues. Germline V gene lookup returns CDR1 SGHRS and CDR2 YFSETQ. Deletions cut 0 bases from V and 7 bases from J, with 4 bases between. This CDR3 is CASSLAGTQYF. The CDR3 bases are TGCGCCAGCAGCTTGGCGGGGACCCAGTACTTC.

This clonotype came up a few times. The rearrangement joins TRBV5-1 to TRBJ1-5; weak D call: TRBD1 (5 bases). In germline, CDR1 is SGHRS, CDR2 YFSETQ. Trimming removed 0 bases at V and 1 base at J, with 11 bases between. There are 16 residues in the CDR3. The CDR3 coding sequence is TGCGCCAGCAGCTTGGCAGGTCAGGGAAGCAATCAGCCCCAGCATTTT. It encodes CASSLAGQGSNQPQHF.

There are many counts of this clonotype. One end of the junction is discordant with germline, which a read error may explain. The chain has TRBV24-1 and TRBJ2-3; 8 bases map to TRBD1. The CDR3 spans 16 residues. Germline V gives CDR1 KGHDR, CDR2 SFDVKD. The CDR3, as DNA: TGTGCCACCAGCGATTCCGGGACAGGAATTGTCGATACGCAGTATTTT. The encoded protein is CATSDSGTGIVDTQYF.

The J gene is TRBJ1-5, the V gene TRBV20-1; D perhaps matches TRBD1 (5 bases). CDR3 length equals 15 residues. CDR1 and CDR2 from the germline V gene are DFQATT and SNEGSKA (reference sequence). V gave up 3 bases and J gave up 4 bases, with 16 bases separating them. The CDR3: CSASRLDIRNQPQHF. CDR3 DNA sequence: TGCAGTGCTAGCAGGCTGGACATAAGGAATCAGCCCCAGCATTTT.

CDR3 protein: CASSIGQSSGETQYF. CDR3 nucleotides: TGTGCCAGTAGTATCGGACAGAGCTCAGGGGAGACCCAGTACTTC. This chain uses TRBV19 with TRBJ2-5; D may be TRBD1 (6 bases). CDR1 LNHDA and CDR2 SQIVND come from the germline V gene (reference sequence). CDR3 length: 15 amino acids. V was pared by 3 bases and J by 5 bases, with 16 bases between.

This clonotype was observed a handful of times. The rearrangement links TRBV5-1 to TRBJ2-5; D remains ambiguous. Germline CDR1 SGHRS, CDR2 YFSETQ. V lost 1 base and J lost 0, with 4 bases in between. CDR3 length: 13 residues. The CDR3 loop reads CASSLPNQETQYF. The DNA of the CDR3 is TGCGCCAGCAGCTTGCCAAACCAAGAGACCCAGTACTTC. The full variable domain, rest sourced from reference TRBV5-1 and TRBJ2-5, is KAGVTQTPRYLIKTRGQQVTLSCSPISGHRSVSWYQQTPGQGLQFLFEYFSETQRNKGNFPGRFSGRQFSNSRSEMNVSTLELGDSALYLCASSLPNQETQYFGPGTRLLVL.

The chain carries TRBV29-1 and TRBJ1-1; no definite D call. V gave up 8 bases and J gave up 4 bases, with 11 bases separating them. Looked up from germline, CDR1 is SQVTM and CDR2 is ANQGSEA. The CDR3 covers 11 residues. This CDR3 is CSPYIRTEAFF. The CDR3 DNA is TGCAGCCCCTATATACGCACTGAAGCTTTCTTT.

The chain combines TRBV29-1 with TRBJ1-4, with D possibly matching TRBD1 (5 bases). With 6 bases removed from V and 2 bases from J, the gap between germline ends came to 13 bases. There are 14 residues in the CDR3. Germline V gene lookup returns CDR1 SQVTM and CDR2 ANQGSEA. CDR3 sequence reads: CSVTEGTTNEKLFF. CDR3 sequence (DNA): TGCAGCGTGACCGAGGGGACCACTAATGAAAAACTGTTTTTT.

The chain joins TRBV30 to TRBJ2-3; the match to TRBD2 covers 12 bases. Losses at the gene ends were 1 base for V and 4 bases for J; bases not matched to a gene: 6. The CDR3 covers 16 residues. Germline V lookup: CDR1 GTSNPN, CDR2 SVGIG (reference sequence). The CDR3 reads CAWSAGTSGFPDTQYF. The CDR3 region has the DNA TGTGCCTGGAGTGCCGGGACTAGCGGGTTTCCAGATACGCAGTATTTT.

This clonotype was counted a few times. This sequence joins TRBV20-1 and TRBJ2-1, with 9 nucleotides matching TRBD2. Trimming removed 5 bases from V and 4 bases from J; junction bases left unmatched: 12. Per the germline V gene, CDR1 is DFQATT and CDR2 is SNEGSKA (reference sequence). The CDR3 is 16 residues long. DNA of the CDR3: TGCAGTGCTCCGGCTGGGCGGGAGGGACTTTACAATGAGCAGTTCTTC. Residues: CSAPAGREGLYNEQFF.

This clonotype was recorded a few times. This chain joins TRBV3-1 and TRBJ2-6; no clear D. The CDR3 contains 17 residues. The V and J ends lost 1 base and 2 bases respectively, with 12 bases between them. From germline, CDR1 is LGHDT and CDR2 YNNKEL (reference sequence). The CDR3 protein is CASSQVGRTTGANVLTF. In nucleotides, the CDR3 is TGTGCCAGCAGCCAAGTTGGCAGAACAACTGGGGCCAACGTCCTGACTTTC. Together with reference TRBV3-1 and TRBJ2-6, the CDR3 gives the full variable domain: DTAVSQTPKYLVTQMGNDKSIKCEQNLGHDTMYWYKQDSKKFLKIMFSYNNKELIINETVPNRFSPKSPDKAHLNLHINSLELGDSAVYFCASSQVGRTTGANVLTFGAGSRLTVL.